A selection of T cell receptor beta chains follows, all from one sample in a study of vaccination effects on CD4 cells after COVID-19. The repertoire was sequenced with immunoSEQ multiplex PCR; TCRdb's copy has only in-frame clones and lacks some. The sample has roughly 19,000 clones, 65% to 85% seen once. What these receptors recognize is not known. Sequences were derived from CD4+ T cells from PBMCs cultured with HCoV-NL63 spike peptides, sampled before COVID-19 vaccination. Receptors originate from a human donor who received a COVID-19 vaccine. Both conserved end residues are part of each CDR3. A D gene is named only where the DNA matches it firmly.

cdr3_nt: TGTGCCAGCAGTTCCGGGGGGGCCCGTCAGCCCCAGCATTTT; cdr3_aa: CASSSGGARQPQHF; j_call: TRBJ1-5; v_call: TRBV2; d_call: .
cdr3_nt: TGTGCCAGCAGCCCCCAGGGACTAGCGGGATTTAAAGATACGCAGTATTTT; cdr3_aa: CASSPQGLAGFKDTQYF; j_call: TRBJ2-3; v_call: TRBV3-1/TRBV3-2; d_call: TRBD2
cdr3_nt: TGTGCCAGCAGGGTAGGACAGGGGGGCACAGATACGCAGTATTTT; cdr3_aa: CASRVGQGGTDTQYF; j_call: TRBJ2-3; v_call: TRBV2; d_call: TRBD1
cdr3_nt: TGTGCCAGCAGCTTGACCCCTGGGACCACAGATACGCAGTATTTT; cdr3_aa: CASSLTPGTTDTQYF; j_call: TRBJ2-3; v_call: TRBV5-4; d_call: .
cdr3_nt: TGTGCCAGCTCACCACCGGTGGCTTTAGAAGCTTTCTTT; cdr3_aa: CASSPPVALEAFF; j_call: TRBJ1-1; v_call: TRBV18; d_call: .
cdr3_nt: TGTGCCAGCAGTGAACCCGGACGGGTGAGCTCCTACGAGCAGTACTTC; cdr3_aa: CASSEPGRVSSYEQYF; j_call: TRBJ2-7; v_call: TRBV6-1; d_call: .
cdr3_nt: TGTGCCAGTAGACTGGACAGGAGCTCCTACAATGAGCAGTTCTTC; cdr3_aa: CASRLDRSSYNEQFF; j_call: TRBJ2-1; v_call: TRBV19; d_call: TRBD1
cdr3_nt: TGTGCCAGCAGCTTAACACTAGCGGGGGGGCCGGATACGCAGTATTTT; cdr3_aa: CASSLTLAGGPDTQYF; j_call: TRBJ2-3; v_call: TRBV7-9; d_call: TRBD2
cdr3_nt: TGTGCCAGCAGTGAAGCGGGCGGGCGACCCTCCTACGAGCAGTACTTC; cdr3_aa: CASSEAGGRPSYEQYF; j_call: TRBJ2-7; v_call: TRBV6-1; d_call: .
cdr3_nt: TGCGCCAGCAGCTTGGTCGGACAGGGGGCAGCTGGAAACACCATATATTTT; cdr3_aa: CASSLVGQGAAGNTIYF; j_call: TRBJ1-3; v_call: TRBV5-1; d_call: TRBD1
cdr3_nt: TGTGCCAGCAGCTTACAGGGAGGGACTGAAGCTTTCTTT; cdr3_aa: CASSLQGGTEAFF; j_call: TRBJ1-1; v_call: TRBV11-3; d_call: .
cdr3_nt: TGTGCCAGCAGCCAAGGGACTAGCGGGCGTCAAGAGACCCAGTACTTC; cdr3_aa: CASSQGTSGRQETQYF; j_call: TRBJ2-5; v_call: TRBV3-1/TRBV3-2; d_call: TRBD2
cdr3_nt: TGTGCCAGCTCACCAGGGACAGGCTCTGGAAACACCATATATTTT; cdr3_aa: CASSPGTGSGNTIYF; j_call: TRBJ1-3; v_call: TRBV18; d_call: TRBD1
cdr3_nt: TGTGCCAGCAGTCAGACACGAAACTATGGCTACACCTTC; cdr3_aa: CASSQTRNYGYTF; j_call: TRBJ1-2; v_call: TRBV12-3/TRBV12-4; d_call: .
cdr3_nt: TGTGCCAGCAGTGAAGGGGGGGCGGTTTGGACAGATACGCAGTATTTT; cdr3_aa: CASSEGGAVWTDTQYF; j_call: TRBJ2-3; v_call: TRBV6-1; d_call: .